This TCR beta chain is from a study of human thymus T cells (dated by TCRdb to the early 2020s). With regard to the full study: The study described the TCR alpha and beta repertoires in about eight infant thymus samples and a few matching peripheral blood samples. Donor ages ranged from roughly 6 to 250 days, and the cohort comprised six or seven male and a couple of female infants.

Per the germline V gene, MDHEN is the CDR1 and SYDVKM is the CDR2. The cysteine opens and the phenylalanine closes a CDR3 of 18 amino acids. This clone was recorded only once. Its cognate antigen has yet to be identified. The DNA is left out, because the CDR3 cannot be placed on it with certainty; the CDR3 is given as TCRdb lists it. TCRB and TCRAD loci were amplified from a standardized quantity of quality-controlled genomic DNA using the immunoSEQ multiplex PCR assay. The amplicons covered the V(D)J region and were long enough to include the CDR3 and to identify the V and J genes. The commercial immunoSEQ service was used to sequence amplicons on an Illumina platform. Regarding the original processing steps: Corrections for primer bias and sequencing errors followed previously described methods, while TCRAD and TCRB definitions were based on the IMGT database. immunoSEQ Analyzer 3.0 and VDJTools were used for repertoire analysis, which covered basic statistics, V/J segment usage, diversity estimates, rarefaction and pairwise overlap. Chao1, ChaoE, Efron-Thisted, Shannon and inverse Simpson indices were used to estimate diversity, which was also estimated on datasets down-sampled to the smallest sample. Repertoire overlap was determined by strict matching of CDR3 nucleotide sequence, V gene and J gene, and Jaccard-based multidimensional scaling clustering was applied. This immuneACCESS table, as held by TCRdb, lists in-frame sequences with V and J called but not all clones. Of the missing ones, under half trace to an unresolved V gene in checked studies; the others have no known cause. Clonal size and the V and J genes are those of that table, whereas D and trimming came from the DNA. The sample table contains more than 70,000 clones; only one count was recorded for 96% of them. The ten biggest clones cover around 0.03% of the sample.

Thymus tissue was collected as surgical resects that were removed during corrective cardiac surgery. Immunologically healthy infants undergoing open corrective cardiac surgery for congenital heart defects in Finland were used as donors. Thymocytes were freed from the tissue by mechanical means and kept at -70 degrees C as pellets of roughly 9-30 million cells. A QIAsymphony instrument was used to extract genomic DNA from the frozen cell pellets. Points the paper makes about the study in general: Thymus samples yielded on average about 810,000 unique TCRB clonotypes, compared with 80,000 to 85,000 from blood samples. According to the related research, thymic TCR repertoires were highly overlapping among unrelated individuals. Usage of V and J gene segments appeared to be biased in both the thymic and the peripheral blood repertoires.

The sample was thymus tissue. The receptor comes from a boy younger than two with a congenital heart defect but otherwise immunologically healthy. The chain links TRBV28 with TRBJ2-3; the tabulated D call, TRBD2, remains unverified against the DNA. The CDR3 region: CASTSAPGLGLGGNTQYF.